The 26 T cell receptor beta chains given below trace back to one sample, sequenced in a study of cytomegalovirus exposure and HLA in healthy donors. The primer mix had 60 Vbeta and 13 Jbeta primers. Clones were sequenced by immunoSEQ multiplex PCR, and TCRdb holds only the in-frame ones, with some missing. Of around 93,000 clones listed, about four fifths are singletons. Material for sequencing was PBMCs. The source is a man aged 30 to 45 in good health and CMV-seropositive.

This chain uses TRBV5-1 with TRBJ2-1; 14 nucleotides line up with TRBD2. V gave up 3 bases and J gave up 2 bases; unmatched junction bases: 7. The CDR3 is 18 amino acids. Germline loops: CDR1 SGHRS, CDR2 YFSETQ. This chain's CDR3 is CASSWPGLAGEAYNEQFF. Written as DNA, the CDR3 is TGCGCCAGCAGCTGGCCGGGACTAGCGGGAGAGGCCTACAATGAGCAGTTCTTC.

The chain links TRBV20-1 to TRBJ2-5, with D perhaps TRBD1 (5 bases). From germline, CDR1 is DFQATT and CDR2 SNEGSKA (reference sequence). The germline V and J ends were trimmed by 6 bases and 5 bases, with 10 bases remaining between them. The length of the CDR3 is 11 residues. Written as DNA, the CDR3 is TGCAGTGCCGCCTGGGGCGAGACCCAGTACTTC. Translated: CSAAWGETQYF.

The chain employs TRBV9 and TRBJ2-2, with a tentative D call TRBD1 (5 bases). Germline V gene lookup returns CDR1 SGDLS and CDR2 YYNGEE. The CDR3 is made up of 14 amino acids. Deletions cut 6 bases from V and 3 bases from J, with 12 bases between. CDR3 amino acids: CASNQDTYTGELFF. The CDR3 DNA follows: TGTGCCAGCAATCAGGACACTTACACCGGGGAGCTGTTTTTT.

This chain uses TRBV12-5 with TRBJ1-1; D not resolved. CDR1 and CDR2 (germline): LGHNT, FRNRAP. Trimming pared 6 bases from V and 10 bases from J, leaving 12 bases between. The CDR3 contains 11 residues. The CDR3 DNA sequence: TGTGCTAGTGGCCCACCCGGAGGAGCTTTCTTT. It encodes CASGPPGGAFF.

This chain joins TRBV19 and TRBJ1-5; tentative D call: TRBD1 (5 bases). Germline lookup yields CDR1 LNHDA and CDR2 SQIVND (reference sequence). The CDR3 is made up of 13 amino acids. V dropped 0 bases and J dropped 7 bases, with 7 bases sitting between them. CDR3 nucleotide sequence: TGTGCCAGTAGTATAGAGGGGGGACAGCCCCAGCATTTT. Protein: CASSIEGGQPQHF.

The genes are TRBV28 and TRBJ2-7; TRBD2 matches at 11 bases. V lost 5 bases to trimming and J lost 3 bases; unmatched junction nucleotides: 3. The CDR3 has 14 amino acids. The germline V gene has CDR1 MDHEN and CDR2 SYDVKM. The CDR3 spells CASSLLAGVYEQYF. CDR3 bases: TGTGCCAGCAGTCTACTAGCGGGAGTCTACGAGCAGTACTTC.

CDR3 in amino acids: CAWTSIGKNTDTQYF. DNA of the CDR3: TGTGCCTGGACCTCGATCGGGAAAAACACAGATACGCAGTATTTT. V and J are TRBV30 and TRBJ2-3; tentative D call: TRBD2 (5 bases). Trimming removed 4 bases at V and 2 bases at J, with 16 bases between. CDR1 is GTSNPN, CDR2 SVGIG, per germline (reference sequence). CDR3 size: 15 residues.

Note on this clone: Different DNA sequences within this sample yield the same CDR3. The CDR3 DNA reads TGTGCCAGCAGCTTAGCGGGGCTAGCGGGAGCCTACGAGCAGTACTTC. This sequence encodes CASSLAGLAGAYEQYF. The rearrangement uses TRBV7-8 and TRBJ2-7; 10 nucleotides agree with TRBD2. The ends lost 0 bases at V and 2 bases at J; junction bases unmatched: 4. The CDR3 consists of 16 residues. Germline loops: CDR1 SGHVS, CDR2 FQNEAQ.

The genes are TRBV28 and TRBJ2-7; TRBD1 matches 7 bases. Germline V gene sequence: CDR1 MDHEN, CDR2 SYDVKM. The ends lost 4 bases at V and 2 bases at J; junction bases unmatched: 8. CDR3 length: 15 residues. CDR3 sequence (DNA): TGTGCCAGCAGTTCCCTCAGGGGGTCCACCTACGAGCAGTACTTC. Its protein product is CASSSLRGSTYEQYF.

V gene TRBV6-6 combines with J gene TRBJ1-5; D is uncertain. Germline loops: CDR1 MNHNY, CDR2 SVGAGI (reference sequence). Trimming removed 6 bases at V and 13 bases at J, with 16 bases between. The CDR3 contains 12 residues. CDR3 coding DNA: TGTGCCAGCAGCCAAATGGGCTTAGTACAGCATTTT. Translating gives CASSQMGLVQHF.

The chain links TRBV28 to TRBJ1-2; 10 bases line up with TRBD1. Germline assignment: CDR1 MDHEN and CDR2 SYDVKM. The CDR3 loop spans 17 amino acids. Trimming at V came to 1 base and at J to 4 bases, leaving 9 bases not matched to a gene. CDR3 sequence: CASSLSSTGGGLYGYTF. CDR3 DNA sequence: TGTGCCAGCAGTTTATCCTCGACAGGGGGCGGACTCTATGGCTACACCTTC.

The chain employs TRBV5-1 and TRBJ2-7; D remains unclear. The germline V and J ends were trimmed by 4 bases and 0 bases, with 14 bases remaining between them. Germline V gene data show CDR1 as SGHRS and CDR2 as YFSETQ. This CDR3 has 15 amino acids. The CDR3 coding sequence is TGCGCCAGCAGCCGGAGCGATTTCGACTCCTACGAGCAGTACTTC. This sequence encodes CASSRSDFDSYEQYF.

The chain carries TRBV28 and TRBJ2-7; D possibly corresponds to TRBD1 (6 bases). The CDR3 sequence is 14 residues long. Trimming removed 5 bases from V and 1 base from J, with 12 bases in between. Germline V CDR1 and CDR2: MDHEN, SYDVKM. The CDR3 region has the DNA TGTGCCAGCAGTCGCTATGGACAGTCCTACGAGCAGTACTTC. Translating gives CASSRYGQSYEQYF.

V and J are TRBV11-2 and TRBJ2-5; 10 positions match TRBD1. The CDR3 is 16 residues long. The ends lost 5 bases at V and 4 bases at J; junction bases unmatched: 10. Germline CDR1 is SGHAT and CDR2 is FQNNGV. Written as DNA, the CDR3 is TGTGCCAGCAGCCGGGACAGGGGCTACCTAGGAGAGACCCAGTACTTC. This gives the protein CASSRDRGYLGETQYF.

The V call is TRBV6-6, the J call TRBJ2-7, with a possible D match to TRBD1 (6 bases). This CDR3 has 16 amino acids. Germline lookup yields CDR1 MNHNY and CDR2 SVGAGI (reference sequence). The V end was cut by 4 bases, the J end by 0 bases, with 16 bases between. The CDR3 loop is CASSSERQGPSYEQYF. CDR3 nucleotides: TGTGCCAGCAGTTCGGAGCGGCAGGGGCCCTCCTACGAGCAGTACTTC.

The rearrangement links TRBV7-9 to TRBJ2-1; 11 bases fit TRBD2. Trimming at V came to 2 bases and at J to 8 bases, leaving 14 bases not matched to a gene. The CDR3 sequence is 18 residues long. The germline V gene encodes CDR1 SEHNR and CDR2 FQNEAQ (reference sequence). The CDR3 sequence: CASSLTRLAGLTYDEQFF. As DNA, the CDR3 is TGTGCCAGCAGCTTAACTCGACTAGCGGGACTCACCTATGATGAGCAGTTCTTC. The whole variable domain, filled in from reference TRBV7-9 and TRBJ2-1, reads DTGVSQNPRHKITKRGQNVTFRCDPISEHNRLYWYRQTLGQGPEFLTYFQNEAQLEKSRLLSDRFSAERPKGSFSTLEIQRTEQGDSAMYLCASSLTRLAGLTYDEQFFGPGTRLTVL.

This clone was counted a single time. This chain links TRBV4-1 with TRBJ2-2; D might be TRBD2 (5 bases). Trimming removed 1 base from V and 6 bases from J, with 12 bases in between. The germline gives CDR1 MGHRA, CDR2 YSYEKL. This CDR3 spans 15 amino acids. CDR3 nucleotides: TGCGCCAGCAGCCAAGGAGCGGAGGTATCCGGGGAGCTGTTTTTT. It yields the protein CASSQGAEVSGELFF.

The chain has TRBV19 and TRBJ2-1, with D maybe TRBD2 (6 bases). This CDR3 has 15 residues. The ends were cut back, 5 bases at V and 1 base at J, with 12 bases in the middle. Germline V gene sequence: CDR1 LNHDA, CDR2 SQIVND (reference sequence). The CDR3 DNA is TGTGCCAGTAGTCGCGGGATCGGGTCCTACAATGAGCAGTTCTTC. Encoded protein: CASSRGIGSYNEQFF.

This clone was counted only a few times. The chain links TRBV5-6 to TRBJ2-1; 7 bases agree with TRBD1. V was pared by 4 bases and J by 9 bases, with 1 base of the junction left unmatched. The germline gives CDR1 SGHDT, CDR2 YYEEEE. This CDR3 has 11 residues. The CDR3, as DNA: TGTGCCAGCAGCGCAGGGGGTGAGCAGTTCTTC. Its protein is CASSAGGEQFF. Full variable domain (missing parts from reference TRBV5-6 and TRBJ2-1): DAGVTQSPTHLIKTRGQQVTLRCSPKSGHDTVSWYQQALGQGPQFIFQYYEEEERQRGNFPDRFSGHQFPNYSSELNVNALLLGDSALYLCASSAGGEQFFGPGTRLTVL.

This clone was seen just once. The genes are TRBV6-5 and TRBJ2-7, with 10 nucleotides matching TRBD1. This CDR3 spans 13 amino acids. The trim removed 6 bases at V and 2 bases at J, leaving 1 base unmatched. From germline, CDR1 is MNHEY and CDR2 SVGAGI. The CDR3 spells CASRGTGAYEQYF. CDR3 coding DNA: TGTGCCAGCAGGGGGACAGGGGCCTACGAGCAGTACTTC.

CDR3 region: CASSPPPEQYF. For the CDR3, the DNA is TGTGCCAGCAGTCCTCCCCCCGAGCAGTACTTC. The rearrangement uses TRBV6-5 and TRBJ2-7; D is unclear. This CDR3 is 11 amino acids long. CDR1 is MNHEY and CDR2 is SVGAGI in the germline V gene. V was clipped by 5 bases and J by 6 bases, with 8 bases between them.

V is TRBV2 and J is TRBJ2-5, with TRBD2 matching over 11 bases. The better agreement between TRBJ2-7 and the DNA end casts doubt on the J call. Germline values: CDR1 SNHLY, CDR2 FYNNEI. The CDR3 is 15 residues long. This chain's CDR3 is CASSGTSGRSYEQYF. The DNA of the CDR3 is TGTGCCAGCAGTGGGACTAGCGGGCGCTCCTACGAGCAGTACTTC.

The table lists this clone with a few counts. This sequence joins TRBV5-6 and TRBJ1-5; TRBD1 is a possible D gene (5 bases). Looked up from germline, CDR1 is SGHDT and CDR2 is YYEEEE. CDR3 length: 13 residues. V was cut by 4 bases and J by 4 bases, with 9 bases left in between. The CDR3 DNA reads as TGTGCCAGCAGCCCCGGGACTAATCAGCCCCAGCATTTT. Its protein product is CASSPGTNQPQHF.

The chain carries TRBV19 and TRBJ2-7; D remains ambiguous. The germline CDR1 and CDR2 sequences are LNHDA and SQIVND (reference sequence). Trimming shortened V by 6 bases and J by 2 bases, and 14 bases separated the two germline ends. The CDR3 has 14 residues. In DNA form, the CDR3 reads TGTGCCAGTAGCATGGATCCCCAGGCCTACGAGCAGTACTTC. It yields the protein CASSMDPQAYEQYF.

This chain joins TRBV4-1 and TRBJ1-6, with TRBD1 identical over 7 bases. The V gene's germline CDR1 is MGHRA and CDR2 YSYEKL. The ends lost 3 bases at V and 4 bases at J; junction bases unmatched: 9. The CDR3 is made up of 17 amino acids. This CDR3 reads CASSQNRDRGYNSPLHF. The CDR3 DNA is TGCGCCAGCAGCCAGAACAGGGACAGAGGATATAATTCACCCCTCCACTTT.

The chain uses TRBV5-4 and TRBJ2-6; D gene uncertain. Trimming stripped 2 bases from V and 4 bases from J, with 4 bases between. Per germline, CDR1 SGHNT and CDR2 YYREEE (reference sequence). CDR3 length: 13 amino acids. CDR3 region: CASSLAGANVLTF. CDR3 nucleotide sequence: TGTGCCAGCAGCTTAGCCGGGGCCAACGTCCTGACTTTC.